A selection of T cell receptor beta chains follows, all from one sample in a study of spatial heterogeneity in lung cancer. One entry per CDR3 protein results from TCRdb running MiXCR on the 5' RACE reads. The repertoire consists of more than 60,000 distinct CDR3 sequences, with 8% occurring once and the leading ten covering roughly 7%. Here the sequenced sample was PBMCs, taken at surgery. The receptors shown here come from a male donor with early-stage non-small cell lung cancer. Both conserved end residues are part of each CDR3. A D gene is named only where the DNA matches it firmly. Some rows have no size entry. The others give once, few or many, or a class for an expanded clone.

clone size	V gene	D gene	J gene	CDR3 protein	CDR3 DNA
few	TRBV20-1	NA	TRBJ2-3	CSARDRRGGDTQYF	TGCAGTGCTAGAGATAGGCGGGGCGGAGATACGCAGTATTTT
many	TRBV12-3/TRBV12-4	NA	TRBJ1-2	CASSGLWGGYTF	TGTGCCAGCAGTGGACTTTGGGGTGGCTACACCTTC
NA	TRBV19	NA	TRBJ2-1	CASSMGLSSSYNEQFF	TGTGCCAGTAGTATGGGACTGTCAAGCTCCTACAATGAGCAGTTCTTC
many	TRBV3-1	NA	TRBJ2-7	CASSQEGPPVVGVLYEQYF	TGTGCCAGCAGCCAAGAAGGACCCCCAGTAGTGGGCGTCCTCTACGAGCAGTACTTC
many	TRBV23-1	NA	TRBJ2-7	CASSQSRGSYEQYF	TGCGCCAGCAGTCAATCTCGGGGCTCCTACGAGCAGTACTTC
many	TRBV7-2	NA	TRBJ1-1	CASRLDTLENTEAFF	TGTGCCAGCAGACTCGATACACTCGAGAACACTGAAGCTTTCTTT
NA	TRBV7-3	NA	TRBJ2-2	CASSLYLSGELFF	TGTGCCAGCAGCTTATACTTGTCCGGGGAGCTGTTTTTT
many	TRBV3-1	TRBD2	TRBJ2-6	CASSHIRGAGGSGANVLTF	TGTGCCAGCAGCCACATACGGGGAGCGGGAGGGTCTGGGGCCAACGTCCTGACTTTC
NA	TRBV10-3	NA	TRBJ2-1	CAIAGLGPLGEQFF	TGTGCCATCGCAGGATTGGGCCCCTTGGGTGAGCAGTTCTTC
few	TRBV5-5	NA	TRBJ2-2	CASSAAGTFTGELFF	TGTGCCAGCAGCGCGGCGGGCACCTTCACCGGGGAGCTGTTTTTT
NA	TRBV30	NA	TRBJ2-2	CAWSPYTGELFF	TGTGCCTGGAGTCCCTACACCGGGGAGCTGTTTTTT
NA	TRBV6-5	NA	TRBJ1-2	CASTPTGPGKDYGYTF	TGTGCCAGCACACCCACGGGTCCGGGAAAGGACTATGGCTACACCTTC
few	TRBV7-9	TRBD1	TRBJ1-2	CASSLEGALDGYTF	TGTGCCAGCAGCTTAGAGGGGGCGTTGGATGGCTACACCTTC
many	TRBV7-2	NA	TRBJ1-1	CASSLEGYGTEAFF	TGTGCCAGCAGCTTAGAAGGGTACGGAACTGAAGCTTTCTTT
NA	TRBV20-1	TRBD2	TRBJ2-7	CSARRGVSGRLPEQYF	TGCAGTGCTAGGCGAGGGGTTAGCGGGAGACTGCCCGAGCAGTACTTC
many	TRBV12-3/TRBV12-4	NA	TRBJ1-1	CASSFSTAEAFF	TGTGCCAGCAGTTTCTCGACAGCTGAAGCTTTCTTT
many	TRBV9	TRBD2	TRBJ2-1	CASSPRAGKGEQFF	TGTGCCAGCAGCCCCCGAGCGGGAAAAGGGGAGCAGTTCTTC
many	TRBV24-1	NA	TRBJ2-5	CATSEGARTQYF	TGTGCCACCAGTGAAGGTGCCAGGACCCAGTACTTC
NA	TRBV7-2	NA	TRBJ1-1	CASSLRLGGEAFF	TGTGCCAGCAGCTTAAGGTTGGGCGGTGAAGCTTTCTTT
many	TRBV5-1	TRBD2	TRBJ2-7	CASSLLFGAGGSYEQYF	TGCGCCAGCAGCTTGCTTTTCGGAGCGGGAGGCTCCTACGAGCAGTACTTC
NA	TRBV25-1	NA	TRBJ2-1	CASSEGGTRRGFF	TGTGCCAGCAGTGAAGGGGGGACTCGCCGTGGGTTCTTC
NA	TRBV25-1	TRBD1	TRBJ1-1	CASRLDRGVGTEAFF	TGTGCCAGCAGACTAGACAGGGGAGTAGGCACTGAAGCTTTCTTT